Following are 4 T cell receptor beta chains from one sample sequenced in a study of blood T cells in healthy people across ages. The authors ran a second PCR of roughly 7 to 11 cycles using a sample-barcoded 5' primer and a J-beta primer mix. Using its own MiXCR run on the 5' RACE reads, TCRdb lists one record per CDR3 protein. The data show about 620,000 distinct CDR3 sequences, with about 51% seen just once and approximately 12% held by the top ten. Sequencing used blood. The receptors were sampled from a woman older than 75 in good health.

This clonotype has a count of ten or more. CDR3 sequence: CSASSIRPGANVLTF. CDR3 DNA: TGCAGTGCTAGTTCGATCCGTCCTGGGGCCAACGTCCTGACTTTC. This sequence joins TRBV20-1 and TRBJ2-6, with D unresolved. CDR1 DFQATT and CDR2 SNEGSKA come from the germline V gene (reference sequence). This CDR3 comprises 15 residues. The V gene lost 3 bases and the J gene lost 2 bases, with 11 bases spanning the gap.

This clonotype was counted many times. The chain has TRBV2 and TRBJ1-5; 8 nucleotides match TRBD1. The CDR3 extends over 15 amino acids. Germline V CDR1 and CDR2: SNHLY, FYNNEI. The junction had 13 bases not matched to a gene; V was cut back by 5 bases and J by 10 bases. CDR3 loop: CASSKDRAPISPQHF. The CDR3, as DNA: TGTGCCAGCAGTAAGGACAGGGCCCCGATCAGCCCCCAGCATTTT.

This chain uses TRBV29-1 with TRBJ1-2; a possible D gene is TRBD1 (5 bases). This CDR3 comprises 12 residues. The ends were cut back, 3 bases at V and 4 bases at J, with 9 bases in the middle. Germline V gene sequence: CDR1 SQVTM, CDR2 ANQGSEA. CDR3 sequence (DNA): TGCAGCGTTGATGAGGGGACCTATGGCTACACCTTC. Amino acids: CSVDEGTYGYTF.

V usage is TRBV2 and J usage is TRBJ2-1, with 9 bases lining up with TRBD1. Germline CDR1 SNHLY, CDR2 FYNNEI. CDR3 length: 14 residues. V lost 7 bases and J lost 3; bases outside the gene matches: 4. CDR3 residues: CASIPGQGYNEQFF. CDR3 in DNA: TGTGCCAGCATTCCGGGACAGGGCTACAATGAGCAGTTCTTC. The variable domain in full, with the rest retrieved from reference TRBV2 and TRBJ2-1, is EPEVTQTPSHQVTQMGQEVILRCVPISNHLYFYWYRQILGQKVEFLVSFYNNEISEKSEIFDDQFSVERPDGSNFTLKIRSTKLEDSAMYFCASIPGQGYNEQFFGPGTRLTVL.